This T cell receptor beta chain was sequenced during a study of blood T cells in healthy people across ages. Study summary: About one barcoded beta molecule per two T cells was the capture yield of template switching.

A minimum of 5 micrograms of total RNA was extracted per sample. Together with a sample-barcoded 5' primer, a J-beta primer mix was included in a second PCR lasting roughly 6 to 12 cycles. Each cDNA was tagged by a template-switch adaptor containing 12 random nucleotides. TCRdb processed the 5' RACE reads anew with MiXCR; each CDR3 protein has one entry. The sample contains 710,000 or so distinct CDR3 sequences, 20% to 25% of which appear only once. The CDR3 length is 15 residues. V gave up 0 bases and J gave up 3 bases, with 11 bases separating them. CDR1 MNHEY and CDR2 SVGAGI come from the germline V gene.

The specimen sequenced was blood. The clonotype comes from a man between 65 and 80 years old in good health. The rearrangement links TRBV6-5 to TRBJ1-1, with no clear D. CDR3 sequence (DNA): TGTGCCAGCAGTTACTCGAGTGCTGGGGACACTGAAGCTTTCTTT. This translates into CASSYSSAGDTEAFF.